This entry concerns a single TCR beta chain. No antigen is known for it. Sorted-subset replicate PCRs used about 200 ng of genomic DNA. This amount corresponded to 25,000 to 30,000 T cell genomes. Sequencing used immunoSEQ multiplex PCR; TCRdb keeps in-frame clones, though not all of them. The sample contains approximately 2.3 million clones, 90% to 95% of which appear only once. None of the donors, who were healthy HIV-negative adults, had recently had acute infections or vaccinations. The data derive from a study of shared clonotypes between healthy human individuals. Study-wide results and caveats: In contrast to clonotypes shared by all four donors, non-shared clonotypes had lower generation probabilities.

Deletions cut 0 bases from V and 6 bases from J, with 9 bases between. CDR1 SGHRS and CDR2 YFSETQ come from the germline V gene. There are 14 residues in the CDR3. This sequence originates from a man aged 18-30 years in good health. Some clones in this sample may be carry-over from other donors' samples. Sequenced sample: naive CD4+ T cells from PBMCs. Subset here: CD45RA+ positively selected. The chain carries TRBV5-1 and TRBJ1-4; D is perhaps TRBD1 (5 bases). CDR3 sequence reads: CASSLGGSDEKLFF. As DNA, the CDR3 is TGCGCCAGCAGCTTGGGGGGGAGTGATGAAAAACTGTTTTTT.